This T cell receptor (beta chain) was obtained from a study of blood T cell repertoires in COVID-19. Per the study methods: Amplified reference gene primers provided the basis for estimating nucleated cell counts. This table comes from immunoSEQ multiplex PCR, and its TCRdb copy is limited to in-frame clones, with some not included. V, J and clone size are those of that table, while D and trimming were read from the DNA. The sample has about 180,000 clones, around 83% seen once. Germline CDR1 is SEHNR and CDR2 is FQNEAQ (reference sequence). The CDR3 runs to 14 residues. The V and J ends lost 1 base and 7 bases respectively, with 10 bases between them. Patients in Seattle were enrolled during active infection, then followed longitudinally.

The sequence came from a woman in her 50s with COVID-19, enrolled during active disease. Sequencing was carried out using peripheral blood. J is TRBJ2-2 and V is TRBV7-9; D remains ambiguous. The CDR3 protein is CASSLVAGHGELFF. CDR3 DNA: TGTGCCAGCAGCTTAGTGGCAGGTCACGGGGAGCTGTTTTTT.